The 18 T cell receptor beta chains reported below all come from one sample, sequenced in a study of blood T cell repertoires in COVID-19. The protocol was immunoSEQ multiplex PCR, while the TCRdb copy is restricted to in-frame clones and leaves out a portion. Here the sample spans 450,000 or so clones, about 90% being singletons. The sequencing sample was made of peripheral blood. The receptor source for this set is a young man with COVID-19, enrolled during active disease.

The chain uses TRBV19 and TRBJ1-2, with 7 bases aligning to TRBD1. In germline, CDR1 is LNHDA, CDR2 SQIVND (reference sequence). The CDR3 runs 14 residues. After removal of 7 bases from V and 0 bases from J, the junction contained 5 bases not matched to a gene. The CDR3 DNA is TGTGCCAGTACACCCGGGACAGCTAACTATGGCTACACCTTC. Translation: CASTPGTANYGYTF.

The chain links TRBV9 to TRBJ1-1; D is ambiguous. Germline CDR1 and CDR2: SGDLS and YYNGEE. V lost 4 bases, J lost 3 bases, and 7 bases lay in between. The CDR3 contains 12 residues. As DNA, the CDR3 is TGTGCCAGCAGCCCTAGTTACACTGAAGCTTTCTTT. Its protein product is CASSPSYTEAFF.

V and J are TRBV2 and TRBJ1-5; D gene uncertain. This CDR3 region has 20 residues. V gave up 3 bases and J gave up 4 bases, with 28 bases separating them. Germline CDR1 is SNHLY and CDR2 is FYNNEI. CDR3 nucleotide sequence: TGTGCCAGCAGTGAGCTTAGAACTTTGTCCCCTCCAGGATTAAATCAGCCCCAGCATTTT. It encodes CASSELRTLSPPGLNQPQHF.

This chain joins TRBV6-2 or TRBV6-3 and TRBJ2-1, with 12 bases matching TRBD2. Germline V gene sequence: CDR1 MNHEY, CDR2 SVGEGT. Trimming removed 6 bases from V and 12 bases from J; junction bases left unmatched: 15. This CDR3 comprises 16 residues. The CDR3 loop is CASSPRVTSGGIGQFF. Here the CDR3 DNA reads TGTGCCAGCAGCCCCCGGGTGACTAGCGGGGGCATCGGGCAGTTCTTC.

This clone has only one observation. The rearrangement joins TRBV25-1 to TRBJ2-2; tentative D call: TRBD2 (6 bases). CDR3 length: 16 amino acids. The germline V gene has CDR1 MGHDK and CDR2 SYGVNS. V was pared by 8 bases and J by 6 bases, with 22 bases between. The CDR3 coding sequence is TGTGCCAGCTCGCCCGTTAGGGGAGGTTTAGCCGGGGAGCTGTTTTTT. It encodes CASSPVRGGLAGELFF.

V gene TRBV5-1 combines with J gene TRBJ1-2, with TRBD1 identical over 9 bases. Germline values: CDR1 SGHRS, CDR2 YFSETQ. V trimming: 3 bases; J trimming: 2 bases; junction bases outside the gene matches: 8. This CDR3 comprises 16 residues. Written as DNA, the CDR3 is TGCGCCAGCAGCTCTGACTTGGGGACAGGGAACTATGGCTACACCTTC. Amino acid sequence: CASSSDLGTGNYGYTF.

The rearrangement joins TRBV14 to TRBJ2-2, with 13 bases identical to TRBD2. CDR1 is SGHDN and CDR2 is FVKESK in the germline V gene. There are 16 residues in the CDR3. J was trimmed by 5 bases and V by 4 bases; bases with no gene match: 4. This CDR3 is CASSLRTSGRTGELFF. CDR3 DNA: TGTGCCAGCAGCCTGAGGACTAGCGGGAGAACCGGGGAGCTGTTTTTT.

The V gene is TRBV19, the J gene TRBJ2-7; 10 nucleotides line up with TRBD2. Germline-derived CDR1 and CDR2 are LNHDA and SQIVND (reference sequence). This CDR3 region has 15 residues. J gave up 3 bases and V 3 bases, and 5 bases lay outside the gene matches. CDR3 nucleotides: TGTGCCAGTAGTATGAGACTAGCGGGTGGCTACGAGCAGTACTTC. This gives the protein CASSMRLAGGYEQYF.

The genes are TRBV7-6 and TRBJ2-3, with 9 bases fitting TRBD1. Germline V CDR1 and CDR2: SGHVS, FNYEAQ. V shed 5 bases and J 3 bases; nucleotides not matched to a gene: 6. The CDR3 runs to 15 residues. The CDR3 coding sequence is TGTGCCAGCAGCCCCGGACAGGGGATGACAGATACGCAGTATTTT. It specifies CASSPGQGMTDTQYF.

The chain has TRBV6-5 and TRBJ1-6; perhaps TRBD1 as D (6 bases). Trimming cost V 6 bases and J 4 bases, with 10 bases left between them. The CDR3 has 14 residues. Germline CDR1 reads MNHEY; CDR2 reads SVGAGI. DNA for the CDR3: TGTGCCAGCAGCCGGACAGATTATAATTCACCCCTCCACTTT. Its protein product is CASSRTDYNSPLHF.

The rearrangement links TRBV2 to TRBJ2-7; D is perhaps TRBD1 (7 bases). V gave up 6 bases and J gave up 3 bases, with 24 bases separating them. The CDR3 has 17 residues. The germline CDR1 and CDR2 sequences are SNHLY and FYNNEI. CDR3 amino acids: CASSLRDSLPAHYEQYF. CDR3 DNA sequence: TGTGCCAGCAGCCTGCGGGACAGCTTACCCGCCCACTACGAGCAGTACTTC.

This clone was picked up one time. V and J are TRBV6-6 and TRBJ1-6; D might be TRBD1 (5 bases). The CDR3 has 15 amino acids. V was cut by 0 bases and J by 6 bases, with 9 bases left in between. Germline V gene sequence: CDR1 MNHNY, CDR2 SVGAGI (reference sequence). The chain's CDR3 is CASSYSGQANSPLHF. Written as DNA, the CDR3 is TGTGCCAGCAGTTACTCGGGGCAGGCTAATTCACCCCTCCACTTT.

J is TRBJ2-3 and V is TRBV19, with D tentatively TRBD1 (6 bases). CDR1 is LNHDA, CDR2 SQIVND, per germline (reference sequence). Trimming removed 3 bases from V and 7 bases from J, with 17 bases in between. CDR3 length equals 15 residues. CDR3 in DNA: TGTGCCAGTAGTATCCGTGAAGGACAGACTAATACGCAGTATTTT. It specifies CASSIREGQTNTQYF.

V is TRBV12-3 or TRBV12-4 and J is TRBJ1-5; D unclear. This CDR3 spans 12 amino acids. V lost 3 bases, J lost 9 bases, and 9 bases lay in between. CDR3 loop: CASSFRGGPQHF. CDR3 bases: TGTGCCAGCAGTTTTCGTGGCGGGCCCCAGCATTTT.

This chain uses TRBV19 with TRBJ2-4; 11 nucleotides align to TRBD1. The CDR3 is 16 amino acids. With V trimmed by 5 bases and J by 4 bases, 7 bases remained unmatched. Per the germline V gene, CDR1 is LNHDA and CDR2 is SQIVND (reference sequence). CDR3 DNA sequence: TGTGCCAGTAGTCCCGGGACAGGGGGATCAAAAAACATTCAGTACTTC. This gives the protein CASSPGTGGSKNIQYF. The variable domain in full, completed from reference TRBV19 and TRBJ2-4, reads DGGITQSPKYLFRKEGQNVTLSCEQNLNHDAMYWYRQDPGQGLRLIYYSQIVNDFQKGDIAEGYSVSREKKESFPLTVTSAQKNPTAFYLCASSPGTGGSKNIQYFGAGTRLSVL.

The chain uses TRBV3-1 (or the pseudogene TRBV3-2) and TRBJ2-7, with 12 bases that match TRBD2. CDR1 and CDR2 from the germline V gene are LGHDT and YNNKEL (reference sequence). Germline trimming cut 4 bases from V and 2 bases from J; bases unmatched to any gene: 6. The CDR3 runs to 16 residues. The CDR3 protein is CASSLGLAGKTYEQYF. The CDR3 DNA is TGTGCCAGCAGCCTCGGACTAGCGGGGAAAACCTACGAGCAGTACTTC.

V and J are TRBV6-1 and TRBJ2-5; TRBD2 matches at 8 bases. V shed 2 bases, J shed 4 bases, and the junction held 12 bases outside the gene matches. Looked up from germline, CDR1 is MNHNS and CDR2 is SASEGT. This CDR3 region has 17 residues. CDR3 in DNA: TGTGCCAGCAGTGAATCTGCGGGAGGTCCCCCTGGAGAGACCCAGTACTTC. This gives the protein CASSESAGGPPGETQYF.

V usage is TRBV29-1 and J usage is TRBJ1-3; TRBD1 might be the D (6 bases). The germline V gene encodes CDR1 SQVTM and CDR2 ANQGSEA. V lost 4 bases and J 4 bases, leaving 11 bases between the germline ends. The CDR3 length is 13 residues. In DNA, the CDR3 is TGCAGCGTTGCACGGACAGCCGGAAACACCATATATTTT. Its protein product is CSVARTAGNTIYF.